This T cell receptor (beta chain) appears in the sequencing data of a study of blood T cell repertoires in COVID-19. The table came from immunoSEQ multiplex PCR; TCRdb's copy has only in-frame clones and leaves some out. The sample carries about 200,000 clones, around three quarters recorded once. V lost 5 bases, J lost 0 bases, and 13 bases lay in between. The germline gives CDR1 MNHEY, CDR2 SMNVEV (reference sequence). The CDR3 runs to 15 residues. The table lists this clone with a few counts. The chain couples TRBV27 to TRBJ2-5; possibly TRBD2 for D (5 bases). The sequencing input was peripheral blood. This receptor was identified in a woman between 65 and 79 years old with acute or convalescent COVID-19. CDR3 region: CASSVTGLNQETQYF. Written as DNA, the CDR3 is TGTGCCAGCAGTGTCACCGGACTGAACCAAGAGACCCAGTACTTC.